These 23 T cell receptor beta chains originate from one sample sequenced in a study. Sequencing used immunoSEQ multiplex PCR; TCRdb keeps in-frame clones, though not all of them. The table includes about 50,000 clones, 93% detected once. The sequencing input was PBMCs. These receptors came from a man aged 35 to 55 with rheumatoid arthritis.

The CDR3 region is CSVGQGWEKLFF. CDR3 DNA sequence: TGCAGCGTTGGTCAGGGATGGGAAAAACTGTTTTTT. The gene calls are TRBV29-1 and TRBJ1-4; the D gene is possibly TRBD1 (5 bases). Trimming shortened V by 4 bases and J by 8 bases, and 11 bases separated the two germline ends. The germline V gene encodes CDR1 SQVTM and CDR2 ANQGSEA. The CDR3 loop spans 12 amino acids.

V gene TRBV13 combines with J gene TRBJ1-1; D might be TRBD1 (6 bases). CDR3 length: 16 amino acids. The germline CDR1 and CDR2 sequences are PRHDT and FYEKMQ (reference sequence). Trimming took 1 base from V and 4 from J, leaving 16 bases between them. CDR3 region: CASSLAPGAPGTEAFF. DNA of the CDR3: TGTGCCAGCAGCTTAGCTCCGGGGGCGCCAGGCACTGAAGCTTTCTTT.

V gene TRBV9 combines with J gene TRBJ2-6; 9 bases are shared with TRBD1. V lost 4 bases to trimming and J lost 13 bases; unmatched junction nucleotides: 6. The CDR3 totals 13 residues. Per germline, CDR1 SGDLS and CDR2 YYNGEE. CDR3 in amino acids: CASSPRQGEVLTF. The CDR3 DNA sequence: TGTGCCAGCAGCCCGCGACAGGGGGAAGTCCTGACTTTC.

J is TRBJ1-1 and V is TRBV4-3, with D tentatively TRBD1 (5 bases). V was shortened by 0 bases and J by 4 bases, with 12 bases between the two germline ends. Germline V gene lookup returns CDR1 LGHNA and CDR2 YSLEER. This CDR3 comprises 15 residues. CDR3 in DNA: TGCGCCAGCAGCCAAGACAGGGTCGGGGGCACTGAAGCTTTCTTT. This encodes CASSQDRVGGTEAFF.

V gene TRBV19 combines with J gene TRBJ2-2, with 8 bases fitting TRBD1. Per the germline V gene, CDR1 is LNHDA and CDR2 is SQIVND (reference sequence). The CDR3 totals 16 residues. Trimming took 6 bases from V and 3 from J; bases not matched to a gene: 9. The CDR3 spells CASRRTGTGHTGELFF. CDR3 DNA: TGTGCCAGTAGGAGAACCGGGACAGGACACACCGGGGAGCTGTTTTTT.

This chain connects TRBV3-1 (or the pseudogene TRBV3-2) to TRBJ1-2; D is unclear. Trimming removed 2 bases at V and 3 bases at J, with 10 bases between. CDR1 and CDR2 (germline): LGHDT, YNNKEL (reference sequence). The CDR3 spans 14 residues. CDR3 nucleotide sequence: TGTGCCAGCAGCCAACGGACGGATGACTATGGCTACACCTTC. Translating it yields CASSQRTDDYGYTF.

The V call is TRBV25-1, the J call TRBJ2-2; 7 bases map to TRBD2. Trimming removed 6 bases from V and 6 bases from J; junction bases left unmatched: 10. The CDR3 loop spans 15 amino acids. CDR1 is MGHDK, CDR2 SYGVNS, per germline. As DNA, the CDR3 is TGTGCCAGCAGAGGTTGGGGGGGTCCTTCCGGGGAGCTGTTTTTT. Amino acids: CASRGWGGPSGELFF.

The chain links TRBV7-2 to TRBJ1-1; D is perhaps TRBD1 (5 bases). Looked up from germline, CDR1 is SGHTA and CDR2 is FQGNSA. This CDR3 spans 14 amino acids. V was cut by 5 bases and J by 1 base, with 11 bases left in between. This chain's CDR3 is CASSPRTRNTEAFF. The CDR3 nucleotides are TGTGCCAGCAGCCCTAGGACAAGGAACACTGAAGCTTTCTTT.

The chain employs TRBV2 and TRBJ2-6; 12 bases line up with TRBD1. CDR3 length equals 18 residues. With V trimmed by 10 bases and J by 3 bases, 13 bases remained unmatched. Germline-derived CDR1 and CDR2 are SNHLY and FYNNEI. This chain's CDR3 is CATPRGGQGAGGANVLTF. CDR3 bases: TGTGCCACCCCCCGAGGGGGACAGGGGGCTGGTGGGGCCAACGTCCTGACTTTC.

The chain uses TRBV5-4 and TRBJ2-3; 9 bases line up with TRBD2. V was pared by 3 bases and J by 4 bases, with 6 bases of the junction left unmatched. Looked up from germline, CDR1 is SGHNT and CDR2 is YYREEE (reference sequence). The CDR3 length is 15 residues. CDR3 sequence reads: CASSSPGTSSDTQYF. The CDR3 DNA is TGTGCCAGCAGCTCCCCCGGGACTAGCTCAGATACGCAGTATTTT.

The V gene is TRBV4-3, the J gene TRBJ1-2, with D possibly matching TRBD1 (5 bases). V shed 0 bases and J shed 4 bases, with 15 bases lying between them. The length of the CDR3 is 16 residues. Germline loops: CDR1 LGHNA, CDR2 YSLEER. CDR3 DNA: TGCGCCAGCAGCCAAGACGGCGGGGGGAGGCTCTATGGCTACACCTTC. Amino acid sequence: CASSQDGGGRLYGYTF.

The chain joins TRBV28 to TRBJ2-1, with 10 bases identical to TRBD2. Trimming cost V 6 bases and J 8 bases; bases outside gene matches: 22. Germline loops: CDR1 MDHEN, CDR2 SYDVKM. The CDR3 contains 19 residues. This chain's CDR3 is CASSTILMGLAITWDEQFF. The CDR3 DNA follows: TGTGCCAGCAGCACAATCCTAATGGGACTAGCGATAACTTGGGATGAGCAGTTCTTC.

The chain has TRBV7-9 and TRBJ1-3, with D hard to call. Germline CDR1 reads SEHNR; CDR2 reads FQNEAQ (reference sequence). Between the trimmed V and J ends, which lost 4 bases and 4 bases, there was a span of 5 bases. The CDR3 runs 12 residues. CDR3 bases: TGTGCCAGCAGCTCCCCAGGAAACACCATATATTTT. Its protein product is CASSSPGNTIYF.

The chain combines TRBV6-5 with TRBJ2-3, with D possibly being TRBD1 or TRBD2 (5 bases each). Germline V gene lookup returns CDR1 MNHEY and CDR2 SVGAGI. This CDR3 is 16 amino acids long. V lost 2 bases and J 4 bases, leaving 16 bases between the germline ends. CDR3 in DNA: TGTGCCAGCAGTTACCACGGGATTGGCAGGGCAGATACGCAGTATTTT. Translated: CASSYHGIGRADTQYF.

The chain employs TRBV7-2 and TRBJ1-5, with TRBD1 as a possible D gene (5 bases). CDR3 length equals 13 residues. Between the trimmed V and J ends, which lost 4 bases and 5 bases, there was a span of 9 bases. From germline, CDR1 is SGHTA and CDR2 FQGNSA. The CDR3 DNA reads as TGTGCCAGCAGCTCACGGGACTATCAGCCCCAGCATTTT. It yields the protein CASSSRDYQPQHF. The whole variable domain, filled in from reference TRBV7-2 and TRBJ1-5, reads GAGVSQSPSNKVTEKGKDVELRCDPISGHTALYWYRQSLGQGLEFLIYFQGNSAPDKSGLPSDRFSAERTGGSVSTLTIQRTQQEDSAVYLCASSSRDYQPQHFGDGTRLSIL.

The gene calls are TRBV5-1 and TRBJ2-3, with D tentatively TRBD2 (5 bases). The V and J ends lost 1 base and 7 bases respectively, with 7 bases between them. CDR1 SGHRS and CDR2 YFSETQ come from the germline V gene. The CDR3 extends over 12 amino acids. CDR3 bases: TGCGCCAGCAGCTTGACTAGGCATACGCAGTATTTT. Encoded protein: CASSLTRHTQYF.

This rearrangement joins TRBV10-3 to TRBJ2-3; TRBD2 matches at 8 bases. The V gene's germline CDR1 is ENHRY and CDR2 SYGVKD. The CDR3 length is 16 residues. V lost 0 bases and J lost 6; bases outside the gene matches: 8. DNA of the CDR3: TGTGCCATCAGTGAGTCTAGCGGGGCCCGGGGGGATACGCAGTATTTT. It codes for CAISESSGARGDTQYF.

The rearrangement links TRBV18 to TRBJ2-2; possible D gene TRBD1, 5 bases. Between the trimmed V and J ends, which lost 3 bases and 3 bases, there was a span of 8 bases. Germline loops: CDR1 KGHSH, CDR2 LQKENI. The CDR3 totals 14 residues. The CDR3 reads CASSPVRDTGELFF. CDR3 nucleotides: TGTGCCAGCTCACCTGTCAGGGACACCGGGGAGCTGTTTTTT.

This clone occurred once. The CDR3 sequence is CSVGTLYNEQFF. CDR3 nucleotide sequence: TGCAGCGTAGGGACTTTATACAATGAGCAGTTCTTC. The genes are TRBV29-1 and TRBJ2-1, with D perhaps TRBD2 (6 bases). The V end lost 6 bases, the J end lost 4 bases, and 10 bases lay between the germline ends. Germline-derived CDR1 and CDR2 are SQVTM and ANQGSEA. The CDR3 is 12 amino acids.

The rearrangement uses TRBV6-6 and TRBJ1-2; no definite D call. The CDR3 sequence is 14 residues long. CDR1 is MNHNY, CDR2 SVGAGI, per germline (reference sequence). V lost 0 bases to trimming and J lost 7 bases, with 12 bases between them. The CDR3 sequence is CASSYSTKGGGYTF. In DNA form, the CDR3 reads TGTGCCAGCAGTTACTCGACCAAGGGAGGTGGCTACACCTTC.

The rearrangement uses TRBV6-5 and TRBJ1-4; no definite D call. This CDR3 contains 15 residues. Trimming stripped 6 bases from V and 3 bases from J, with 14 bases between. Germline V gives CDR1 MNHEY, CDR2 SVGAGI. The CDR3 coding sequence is TGTGCCAGCAGCCCAGAGACCCGTGCTAATGAAAAACTGTTTTTT. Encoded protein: CASSPETRANEKLFF.

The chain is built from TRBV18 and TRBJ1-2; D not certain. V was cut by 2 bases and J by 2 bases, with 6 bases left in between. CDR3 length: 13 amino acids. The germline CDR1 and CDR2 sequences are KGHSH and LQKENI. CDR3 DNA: TGTGCCAGCTCACCAGCAGAGAACTATGGCTACACCTTC. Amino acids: CASSPAENYGYTF.

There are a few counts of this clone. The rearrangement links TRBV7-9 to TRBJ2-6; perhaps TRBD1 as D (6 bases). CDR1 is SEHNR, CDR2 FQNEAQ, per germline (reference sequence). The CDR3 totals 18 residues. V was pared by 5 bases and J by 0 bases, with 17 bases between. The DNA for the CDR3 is TGTGCCAGCAGCCCTCTCACAGGGCGCCTCTCTGGGGCCAACGTCCTGACTTTC. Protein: CASSPLTGRLSGANVLTF.